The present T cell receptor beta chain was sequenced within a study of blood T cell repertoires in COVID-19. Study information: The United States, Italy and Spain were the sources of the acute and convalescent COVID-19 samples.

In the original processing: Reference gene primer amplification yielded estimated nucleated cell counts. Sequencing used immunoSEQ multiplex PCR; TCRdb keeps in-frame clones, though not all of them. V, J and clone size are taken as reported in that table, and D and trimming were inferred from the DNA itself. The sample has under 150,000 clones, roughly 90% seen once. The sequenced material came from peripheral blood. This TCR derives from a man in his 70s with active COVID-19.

DNA for the CDR3: TGTGCCAGCAGCCGAGCCCCGGGACAGGGGATCGTTGGCTATGGCTACACCTTC. Translation gives CASSRAPGQGIVGYGYTF. The chain couples TRBV14 to TRBJ1-2; TRBD1 matches at 10 bases. This CDR3 has 18 amino acids. From germline, CDR1 is SGHDN and CDR2 FVKESK. The trim removed 4 bases at V and 4 bases at J, leaving 15 bases unmatched.